The 16 T cell receptor beta chains below come from one sample, sequenced in a study of T cell repertoires in cytomegalovirus infection. TCRdb itself ran the reads through MiXCR, one entry per CDR3 protein. The table shows around 740,000 distinct CDR3 sequences, with about 40% occurring only once. The sample was PBMCs. These receptors all come from a human donor in good health (CMV status not recorded). Some clones in this sample may be carry-over from other donors' samples.

In its sample, this clonotype was seen a few times. The chain carries TRBV27 and TRBJ2-7; TRBD2 matches 7 bases. Germline trimming cut 5 bases from V and 3 bases from J; bases unmatched to any gene: 16. Germline V lookup: CDR1 MNHEY, CDR2 SMNVEV (reference sequence). The CDR3 totals 17 residues. Here the CDR3 reads CASSIQRIWGGDYEQYF. DNA for the CDR3: TGTGCCAGCAGTATCCAGCGAATATGGGGGGGAGACTACGAGCAGTACTTC.

The V and J genes are TRBV7-9 and TRBJ2-4; no reliable D call. The CDR3 covers 11 residues. The germline V gene encodes CDR1 SEHNR and CDR2 FQNEAQ (reference sequence). Trimming shortened V by 6 bases and J by 8 bases, and 8 bases separated the two germline ends. The CDR3 is CASRDGYIQYF. DNA of the CDR3: TGTGCCAGCAGGGATGGGTACATTCAGTACTTC.

This clonotype was observed a few times. Here the CDR3 reads CASSPTGLSTDTQYF. CDR3 DNA sequence: TGTGCCAGCAGTCCTACAGGATTATCCACAGATACGCAGTATTTT. The chain carries TRBV12-3 or TRBV12-4 and TRBJ2-3, with TRBD1 as a possible D gene (5 bases). The CDR3 runs 15 residues. V shed 5 bases and J shed 2 bases, with 14 bases lying between them.

V usage is TRBV6-2 or TRBV6-3 and J usage is TRBJ2-1, with 7 bases identical to TRBD2. There are 14 residues in the CDR3. Looked up from germline, CDR1 is MNHEY and CDR2 is SVGEGT. Trimming took 7 bases from V and 0 from J; bases not matched to a gene: 3. The CDR3 region has the DNA TGTGCCAGCACGGAGCGGGACTCCTACAATGAGCAGTTCTTC. Protein sequence: CASTERDSYNEQFF.

The sample holds many counts of this clonotype. V gene TRBV7-8 combines with J gene TRBJ1-1; TRBD1 is a possible D gene (6 bases). V was pared by 1 base and J by 6 bases, with 21 bases between. CDR1 is SGHVS and CDR2 is FQNEAQ in the germline V gene. The CDR3 loop spans 17 amino acids. The CDR3 region has the DNA TGTGCCAGCAGCTTAGACGGGACAAGGATGGAGCGCGCTGAAGCTTTCTTT. Protein: CASSLDGTRMERAEAFF.

The chain is built from TRBV28 and TRBJ1-1; D is unresolved. The CDR3 totals 11 residues. Germline V gives CDR1 MDHEN, CDR2 SYDVKM. Between the trimmed V and J ends, which lost 1 base and 7 bases, there was a span of 4 bases. In nucleotides, the CDR3 is TGTGCCAGCAGTTTATTGGTTGAAGCTTTCTTT. This encodes CASSLLVEAFF.

The chain carries TRBV11-2 and TRBJ1-2, with D possibly TRBD1 on 5 matching bases. The CDR3 runs to 18 residues. The germline V gene has CDR1 SGHAT and CDR2 FQNNGV. Trimming left V 6 bases short and J 4 bases short, with 27 bases between. The CDR3 spells CASRRFRVTIRDGYGYTF. The CDR3 nucleotides read TGTGCCAGCAGACGATTCAGGGTCACGATCCGGGACGGCTATGGCTACACCTTC. Filled out from reference TRBV11-2 and TRBJ1-2, the complete variable domain reads EAGVAQSPRYKIIEKRQSVAFWCNPISGHATLYWYQQILGQGPKLLIQFQNNGVVDDSQLPKDRFSAERLKGVDSTLKIQPAKLEDSAVYLCASRRFRVTIRDGYGYTFGSGTRLTVV.

This clonotype was detected a few times. The chain carries TRBV19 and TRBJ2-1; D remains ambiguous. The germline V gene encodes CDR1 LNHDA and CDR2 SQIVND (reference sequence). CDR3 length: 13 amino acids. The ends were cut back, 3 bases at V and 7 bases at J, with 10 bases in the middle. The CDR3 nucleotides read TGTGCCAGTAGTATCGGGCGGAAGAATGAGCAGTTCTTC. Amino acids: CASSIGRKNEQFF. Drawing the rest from reference TRBV19 and TRBJ2-1, the complete variable domain is DGGITQSPKYLFRKEGQNVTLSCEQNLNHDAMYWYRQDPGQGLRLIYYSQIVNDFQKGDIAEGYSVSREKKESFPLTVTSAQKNPTAFYLCASSIGRKNEQFFGPGTRLTVL.

This clonotype was counted many times. V is TRBV7-6 and J is TRBJ2-1; D might be TRBD1 or TRBD2, each matching 6 bases. This CDR3 is 15 amino acids long. Germline V CDR1 and CDR2: SGHVS, FNYEAQ. Trimming removed 5 bases from V and 5 bases from J, with 16 bases in between. This chain's CDR3 is CASSMAGGKNNEQFF. In DNA form, the CDR3 reads TGTGCCAGCAGCATGGCCGGGGGCAAAAACAATGAGCAGTTCTTC.

On this clonotype itself: A much larger clone lies one base from this, so it may be a read error. The V gene is TRBV2, the J gene TRBJ1-2; 7 bases agree with TRBD1. The CDR3 has 17 amino acids. Per the germline V gene, CDR1 is SNHLY and CDR2 is FYNNEI. CDR3 protein: CTSSEWRGQYHHYGYTF. CDR3 nucleotide sequence: TGTACCAGCAGTGAATGGAGGGGACAGTACCACCACTATGGCTACACCTTC.

There are many counts of this clonotype. This chain connects TRBV7-8 to TRBJ1-2; TRBD1 matches at 11 bases. The germline V gene has CDR1 SGHVS and CDR2 FQNEAQ. The V gene end was trimmed by 1 base and the J gene end by 7 bases; junction bases not matched to a gene: 5. The length of the CDR3 is 15 residues. CDR3 DNA: TGTGCCAGCAGCTTAGAATCCGGGACAGGGGGTGGCTACACCTTC. It yields the protein CASSLESGTGGGYTF.

This clonotype was recorded once. An end of the junction does not agree with germline; a read error may underlie this. The gene calls are TRBV20-1 and TRBJ2-3; TRBD1 or TRBD2 may be the D gene (5 bases each). The CDR3 length is 14 residues. Germline CDR1 DFQATT, CDR2 SNEGSKA (reference sequence). CDR3 sequence reads: CSARGARSTDTQYF. The CDR3 region has the DNA TGCAGTGCGAGAGGGGCACGTTCCACAGATACGCAGTATTTT.

V usage is TRBV13 and J usage is TRBJ2-5; 8 positions match TRBD1. V gave up 5 bases and J gave up 5 bases; unmatched junction bases: 7. The length of the CDR3 is 14 residues. Per germline, CDR1 PRHDT and CDR2 FYEKMQ (reference sequence). The CDR3: CASSDRGPGETQYF. In DNA form, the CDR3 reads TGTGCCAGCAGCGACAGGGGTCCGGGGGAGACCCAGTACTTC.

The chain recombines TRBV27 with TRBJ2-5; D is uncertain. Trimming removed 3 bases from V and 1 base from J, with 24 bases in between. In germline, CDR1 is MNHEY, CDR2 SMNVEV (reference sequence). This CDR3 is 19 amino acids long. CDR3 protein: CASSFARNKEDLSQETQYF. For the CDR3, the DNA is TGTGCCAGCAGTTTTGCCAGGAATAAAGAGGATTTGAGCCAAGAGACCCAGTACTTC.

This clonotype was counted between two and nine times. The gene calls are TRBV6-1 and TRBJ2-7, with 8 bases matching TRBD1. CDR1 and CDR2 (germline): MNHNS, SASEGT. The V and J ends lost 2 bases and 3 bases, in that order; junction bases with no gene match: 6. The CDR3 extends over 15 amino acids. The CDR3 reads CASSESGTGDYEQYF. CDR3 nucleotides: TGTGCCAGCAGTGAATCCGGGACAGGTGACTACGAGCAGTACTTC.

This clonotype was picked up many times. V is TRBV7-2 and J is TRBJ2-2; D is ambiguous. This CDR3 is 13 amino acids long. V shed 1 base and J shed 4 bases, with 4 bases lying between them. In germline, CDR1 is SGHTA, CDR2 FQGNSA. In DNA, the CDR3 is TGTGCCAGCAGCTTAGTGTTCACCGGGGAGCTGTTTTTT. Translation: CASSLVFTGELFF.